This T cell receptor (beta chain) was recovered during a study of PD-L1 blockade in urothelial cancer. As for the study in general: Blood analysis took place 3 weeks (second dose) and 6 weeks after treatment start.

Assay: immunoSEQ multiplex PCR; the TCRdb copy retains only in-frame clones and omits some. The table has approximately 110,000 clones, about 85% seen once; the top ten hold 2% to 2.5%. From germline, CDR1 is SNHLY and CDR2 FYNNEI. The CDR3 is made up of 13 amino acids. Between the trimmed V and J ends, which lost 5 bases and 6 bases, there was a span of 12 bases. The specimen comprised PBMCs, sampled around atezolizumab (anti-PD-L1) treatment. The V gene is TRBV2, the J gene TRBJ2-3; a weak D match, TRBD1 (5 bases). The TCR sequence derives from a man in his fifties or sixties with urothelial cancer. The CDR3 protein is CASSHTRVDTQYF. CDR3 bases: TGTGCCAGCAGTCACACCAGGGTCGATACGCAGTATTTT.